This TCR beta chain was retrieved from a study of regulatory T cells in long-lasting Graves disease. Study-level background: Persistent Graves' disease meant over 5 years of antithyroid drugs with positive TSH receptor antibodies.

The CDR3 runs 17 residues. Trimming removed 4 bases from V and 4 bases from J; junction bases left unmatched: 15. CDR1 is SEHNR, CDR2 FQNEAQ, per germline (reference sequence). Time point defined: persistent/refractory GD, antithyroid drugs over 5 years with positive TRAb. Preparation of the TCR library used RNA extracted from PBMCs. The EDTA tubes were filled with around 9.1 milliliters of drawn peripheral blood. Study outcomes and limitations: Whereas new patients shared roughly 910 public clonotypes, persistent patients shared more, at about 3,000.

In building TCR beta libraries, iRepertoire HTBI primers were used together with Arm-PCR of CDR3 regions. Using its own MiXCR run on the multiplex PCR reads, TCRdb lists one record per CDR3 protein. The data contain 700,000 or so distinct CDR3 sequences, about 30% of them singletons. Turning to this clonotype: The antigen is undetermined.

This TCR was sampled from a female donor with Graves disease. Specimen: peripheral blood mononuclear cells (PBMCs), collected when the disease was refractory, from a patient treated with antithyroid drugs. The V gene is TRBV7-9, the J gene TRBJ2-5, with TRBD2 matching over 7 bases. CDR3 amino acids: CASSYTSGTERGETQYF. The DNA of the CDR3 is TGTGCCAGCAGCTATACATCCGGGACGGAGCGGGGAGAGACCCAGTACTTC.